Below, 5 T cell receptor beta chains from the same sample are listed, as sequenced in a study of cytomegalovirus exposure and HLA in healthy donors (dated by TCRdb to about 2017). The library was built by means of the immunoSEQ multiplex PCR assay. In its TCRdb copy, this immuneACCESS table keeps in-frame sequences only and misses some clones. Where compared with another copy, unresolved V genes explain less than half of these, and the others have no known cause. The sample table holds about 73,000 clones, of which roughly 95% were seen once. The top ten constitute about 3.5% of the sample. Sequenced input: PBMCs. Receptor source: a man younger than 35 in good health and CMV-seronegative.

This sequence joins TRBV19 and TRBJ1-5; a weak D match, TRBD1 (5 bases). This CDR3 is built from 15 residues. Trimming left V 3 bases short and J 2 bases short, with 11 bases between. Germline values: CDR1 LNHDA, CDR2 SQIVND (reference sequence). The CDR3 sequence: CASSITRAGNQPQHF. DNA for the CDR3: TGTGCCAGTAGTATTACCAGGGCGGGCAATCAGCCCCAGCATTTT.

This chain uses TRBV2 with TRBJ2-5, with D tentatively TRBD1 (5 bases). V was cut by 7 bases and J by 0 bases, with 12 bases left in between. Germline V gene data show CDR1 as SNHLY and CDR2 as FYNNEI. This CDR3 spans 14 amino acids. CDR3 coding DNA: TGTGCCAGCAAAGTCGGACACGACCAAGAGACCCAGTACTTC. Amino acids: CASKVGHDQETQYF.

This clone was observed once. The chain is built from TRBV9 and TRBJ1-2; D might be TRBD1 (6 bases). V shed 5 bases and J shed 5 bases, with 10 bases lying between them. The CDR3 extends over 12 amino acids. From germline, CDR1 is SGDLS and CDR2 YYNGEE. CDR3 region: CASRGDIYGYTF. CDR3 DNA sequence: TGTGCCAGCAGGGGGGACATTTATGGCTACACCTTC.

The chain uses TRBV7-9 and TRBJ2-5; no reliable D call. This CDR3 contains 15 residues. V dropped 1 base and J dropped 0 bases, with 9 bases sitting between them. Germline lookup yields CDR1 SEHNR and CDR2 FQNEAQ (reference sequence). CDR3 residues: CASSLVGLNQETQYF. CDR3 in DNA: TGTGCCAGCAGCTTAGTTGGGCTGAACCAAGAGACCCAGTACTTC.

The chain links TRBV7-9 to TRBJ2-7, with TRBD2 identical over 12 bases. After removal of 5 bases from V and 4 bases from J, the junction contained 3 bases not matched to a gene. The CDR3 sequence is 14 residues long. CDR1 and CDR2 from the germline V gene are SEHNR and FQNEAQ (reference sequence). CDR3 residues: CASSPSGGAYEQYF. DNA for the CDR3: TGTGCCAGCAGCCCTAGCGGGGGGGCTTACGAGCAGTACTTC.